The 31 T cell receptor beta chains below all came from one sample that was sequenced in a study of T cell responses to AZD1222 COVID-19 vaccine (dated by TCRdb to the early 2020s). Library preparation was by the immunoSEQ multiplex PCR assay. The clones in this table, taken by TCRdb from immuneACCESS, are in-frame only. Not every clone is retained; where verified, under half of the shortfall comes from an unresolved V gene, and the cause of the rest is unknown. The sample table records roughly 86,000 clones; approximately 92% of these occur just once. Roughly 31% of the sample belongs to the ten largest clones. Sample time point, as interpreted from the label and publication: baseline before first vaccination. Sample: peripheral blood, taken on day 0 of AZD1222 vaccination. The receptors were gathered from an adult in good health.

The rearrangement uses TRBV29-1 and TRBJ2-3; no reliable D call. Germline loops: CDR1 SQVTM, CDR2 ANQGSEA. CDR3 size: 12 residues. V lost 0 bases to trimming and J lost 7 bases, with 8 bases between them. In DNA form, the CDR3 reads TGCAGCGTTGAAGAAGGGTCATATACGCAGTATTTT. Translating it yields CSVEEGSYTQYF.

The rearrangement links TRBV4-1 to TRBJ1-2; maybe TRBD1 (6 bases). V was pared by 2 bases and J by 7 bases, with 11 bases between. CDR1 and CDR2 from the germline V gene are MGHRA and YSYEKL. CDR3 length: 13 residues. CDR3 nucleotide sequence: TGCGCCAGCAGCCAACAAACAGGGACTGGCTACACCTTC. It encodes CASSQQTGTGYTF.

The rearrangement links TRBV14 to TRBJ1-1; D is unclear. V lost 1 base and J 4 bases, leaving 10 bases between the germline ends. The CDR3 extends over 14 amino acids. The V gene's germline CDR1 is SGHDN and CDR2 FVKESK. CDR3 DNA: TGTGCCAGCAGCCAAGGTCATGGGAGCACTGAAGCTTTCTTT. Its translation: CASSQGHGSTEAFF.

The rearrangement joins TRBV29-1 to TRBJ2-7; D possibly corresponds to TRBD1 (6 bases). The CDR3 is 14 residues long. The germline V gene encodes CDR1 SQVTM and CDR2 ANQGSEA. V was shortened by 1 base and J by 2 bases, with 12 bases between the two germline ends. CDR3 residues: CSVEGTADTYEQYF. For the CDR3, the DNA is TGCAGCGTTGAAGGGACAGCGGACACCTACGAGCAGTACTTC.

The rearrangement uses TRBV30 and TRBJ2-3; D uncertain. V lost 0 bases and J lost 5, with 3 bases in between. From germline, CDR1 is GTSNPN and CDR2 SVGIG (reference sequence). This CDR3 comprises 11 residues. CDR3 nucleotides: TGTGCCTGGAGTGTAGAAGATACGCAGTATTTT. The encoded protein is CAWSVEDTQYF. The complete variable domain, with remaining parts taken from reference TRBV30 and TRBJ2-3, reads SQTIHQWPATLVQPVGSPLSLECTVEGTSNPNLYWYRQAAGRGLQLLFYSVGIGQISSEVPQNLSASRPQDRQFILSSKKLLLSDSGFYLCAWSVEDTQYFGPGTRLTVL.

The gene calls are TRBV9 and TRBJ1-1, with D perhaps matching TRBD1 (5 bases). CDR3 length equals 14 residues. Trimming removed 0 bases at V and 4 bases at J, with 10 bases between. Germline CDR1 SGDLS, CDR2 YYNGEE. CDR3 sequence (DNA): TGTGCCAGCAGCGTAGTTGCGGGGGTCACTGAAGCTTTCTTT. Protein product: CASSVVAGVTEAFF.

V is TRBV18 and J is TRBJ2-1, with 14 positions matching TRBD2. Germline CDR1 and CDR2: KGHSH and LQKENI. V lost 6 bases and J lost 9; bases outside the gene matches: 7. The CDR3 sequence is 15 residues long. CDR3 bases: TGTGCCAGCTCTCCAGGACTAGCGGGAGGCTTTGAGCAGTTCTTC. It translates to CASSPGLAGGFEQFF.

The chain links TRBV28 to TRBJ2-3, with TRBD1 matching over 9 bases. CDR1 and CDR2 (germline): MDHEN, SYDVKM. The CDR3 is made up of 15 amino acids. V lost 8 bases and J lost 4; bases outside the gene matches: 10. Here the CDR3 DNA reads TGTGCCAGCCTCCGAGGGGGACAGGGTTCAGATACGCAGTATTTT. This translates into CASLRGGQGSDTQYF.

The chain links TRBV7-9 to TRBJ2-5; 10 positions agree with TRBD2. After removal of 2 bases from V and 3 bases from J, the junction contained 9 bases not matched to a gene. The CDR3 spans 17 residues. Germline V gives CDR1 SEHNR, CDR2 FQNEAQ (reference sequence). CDR3 sequence: CASSLWSGLAGEETQYF. In DNA, the CDR3 is TGTGCCAGCAGCTTATGGAGTGGGCTAGCGGGGGAAGAGACCCAGTACTTC.

The sample holds one count of this clone. The genes are TRBV27 and TRBJ2-7; tentative D call: TRBD1 (5 bases). Trimming shortened V by 4 bases and J by 2 bases, and 9 bases separated the two germline ends. Germline CDR1 MNHEY, CDR2 SMNVEV (reference sequence). This CDR3 has 13 residues. CDR3 protein: CASSWQGTYEQYF. The CDR3 nucleotides are TGTGCCAGCAGTTGGCAGGGTACCTACGAGCAGTACTTC.

The gene calls are TRBV30 and TRBJ2-3; D is undetermined. CDR1 and CDR2 from the germline V gene are GTSNPN and SVGIG (reference sequence). CDR3 size: 13 residues. V lost 5 bases and J 0 bases, leaving 9 bases between the germline ends. The CDR3 DNA sequence: TGTGCCTGGGACATCCTGAGCACAGATACGCAGTATTTT. The encoded protein is CAWDILSTDTQYF.

This rearrangement joins TRBV5-4 to TRBJ2-1, with TRBD2 matching 13 bases. The CDR3 has 16 residues. Looked up from germline, CDR1 is SGHNT and CDR2 is YYREEE (reference sequence). V shed 4 bases and J 7 bases; nucleotides not matched to a gene: 8. The CDR3 is CASSPAGTSGKNEQFF. The CDR3 DNA sequence: TGTGCCAGCAGCCCGGCGGGGACTAGCGGGAAAAATGAGCAGTTCTTC.

Here the CDR3 DNA reads TGTGCCAGCAGCACTAGACTAGCGAAGGACACCGGGGAGCTGTTTTTT. The encoded protein is CASSTRLAKDTGELFF. This chain links TRBV9 with TRBJ2-2; 8 bases line up with TRBD2. The CDR3 consists of 16 residues. After removal of 4 bases from V and 3 bases from J, the junction contained 8 bases not matched to a gene. Germline CDR1 reads SGDLS; CDR2 reads YYNGEE.

This clone occurred once. The chain is built from TRBV27 and TRBJ1-5; D gene ambiguous. The CDR3 length is 14 residues. Trimming removed 3 bases at V and 3 bases at J, with 9 bases between. CDR1 and CDR2 (germline): MNHEY, SMNVEV (reference sequence). CDR3 in amino acids: CASSFDQYNQPQHF. Written as DNA, the CDR3 is TGTGCCAGCAGTTTCGATCAATACAATCAGCCCCAGCATTTT.

This sequence joins TRBV7-9 and TRBJ1-2; 12 bases map to TRBD1. V shed 5 bases, J shed 1 base, and the junction held 8 bases outside the gene matches. The CDR3 is made up of 17 amino acids. Germline lookup yields CDR1 SEHNR and CDR2 FQNEAQ (reference sequence). The CDR3 loop reads CASSTGTGGSYNYGYTF. CDR3 DNA: TGTGCCAGCAGCACCGGGACAGGGGGCTCCTATAACTATGGCTACACCTTC.

The V call is TRBV15, the J call TRBJ2-6; D ambiguous. With 0 bases removed from V and 1 base from J, the gap between germline ends came to 7 bases. The CDR3 consists of 16 residues. Germline V lookup: CDR1 LNHNV, CDR2 YYDKDF (reference sequence). CDR3 nucleotides: TGTGCCACCAGCAGAGATATGGGGTCTGGGGCCAACGTCCTGACTTTC. Translated, it gives CATSRDMGSGANVLTF.

This clone occurred once. V usage is TRBV5-1 and J usage is TRBJ2-7; D ambiguous. Germline CDR1 is SGHRS and CDR2 is YFSETQ. V gave up 0 bases and J gave up 11 bases, with 12 bases separating them. This CDR3 is built from 12 residues. The CDR3: CASSLGSAGEYF. The CDR3 region has the DNA TGCGCCAGCAGCTTGGGGTCCGCTGGGGAGTACTTC.

The J gene is TRBJ2-2, the V gene TRBV28, with 9 nucleotides matching TRBD1. Trimming removed 6 bases from V and 5 bases from J; junction bases left unmatched: 7. Germline V gene lookup returns CDR1 MDHEN and CDR2 SYDVKM. The length of the CDR3 is 15 residues. The CDR3 spells CASSSATGGTGELFF. In DNA, the CDR3 is TGTGCCAGCAGCTCTGCGACAGGGGGAACCGGGGAGCTGTTTTTT. Full variable domain (outside the CDR3, taken from reference TRBV28 and TRBJ2-2): DVKVTQSSRYLVKRTGEKVFLECVQDMDHENMFWYRQDPGLGLRLIYFSYDVKMKEKGDIPEGYSVSREKKERFSLILESASTNQTSMYLCASSSATGGTGELFFGEGSRLTVL.

The rearrangement links TRBV15 to TRBJ2-2; 11 nucleotides agree with TRBD2. The V segment lost 5 bases and the J segment 3 bases; nucleotides outside the gene matches: 2. This CDR3 is 15 amino acids long. Germline CDR1 is LNHNV and CDR2 is YYDKDF (reference sequence). CDR3 coding DNA: TGTGCCACCAGCCCACTAGCGGGAGACACCGGGGAGCTGTTTTTT. Translating it yields CATSPLAGDTGELFF.

This clone was observed a handful of times. This chain uses TRBV5-1 with TRBJ1-3, with TRBD1 as a possible D gene (5 bases). Trimming removed 0 bases at V and 0 bases at J, with 7 bases between. Germline V gives CDR1 SGHRS, CDR2 YFSETQ. The CDR3 consists of 15 residues. Here the CDR3 reads CASSLGQLSGNTIYF. The CDR3 DNA is TGCGCCAGCAGCTTGGGACAGCTCTCTGGAAACACCATATATTTT.

This chain connects TRBV6-5 to TRBJ1-1; no clear D. The germline V gene has CDR1 MNHEY and CDR2 SVGAGI. The CDR3 has 11 amino acids. Trimming left V 10 bases short and J 0 bases short, with 6 bases between. This chain's CDR3 is CAIQMNTEAFF. The CDR3, as DNA: TGTGCCATTCAAATGAACACTGAAGCTTTCTTT.

This sequence joins TRBV24-1 and TRBJ2-1; 8 positions agree with TRBD1. Germline lookup yields CDR1 KGHDR and CDR2 SFDVKD. V gave up 3 bases and J gave up 6 bases; unmatched junction bases: 6. The CDR3 covers 15 residues. CDR3 amino acids: CATSDPSTGGNEQFF. The DNA of the CDR3 is TGTGCCACCAGTGATCCCTCTACAGGGGGCAATGAGCAGTTCTTC.

The gene calls are TRBV6-1 and TRBJ2-5; maybe TRBD2 (7 bases). Germline-derived CDR1 and CDR2 are MNHNS and SASEGT. CDR3 length equals 17 residues. V lost 2 bases to trimming and J lost 4 bases, with 20 bases between them. Here the CDR3 reads CASSEIVGGARGETQYF. The CDR3 DNA sequence: TGTGCCAGCAGTGAAATTGTAGGGGGGGCGCGAGGAGAGACCCAGTACTTC.

The chain couples TRBV30 to TRBJ2-4; TRBD1 matches at 7 bases. V was clipped by 2 bases and J by 13 bases; unmatched bases: 5. The germline V gene encodes CDR1 GTSNPN and CDR2 SVGIG (reference sequence). The CDR3 runs 11 residues. The CDR3 DNA follows: TGTGCCTGGAGTCCAGGGGGACCCCAGTACTTC. Amino acids: CAWSPGGPQYF. The full variable domain, with the rest looked up from reference TRBV30 and TRBJ2-4, is SQTIHQWPATLVQPVGSPLSLECTVEGTSNPNLYWYRQAAGRGLQLLFYSVGIGQISSEVPQNLSASRPQDRQFILSSKKLLLSDSGFYLCAWSPGGPQYFGAGTRLSVL.

V is TRBV3-1 (or the pseudogene TRBV3-2) and J is TRBJ2-7; possibly TRBD1 or TRBD2 for D (5 bases each). Trimming removed 1 base at V and 3 bases at J, with 10 bases between. The CDR3 covers 14 residues. The germline CDR1 and CDR2 sequences are LGHDT and YNNKEL (reference sequence). CDR3 DNA sequence: TGTGCCAGCAGCCAAGCTGGGACGGACTACGAGCAGTACTTC. As protein: CASSQAGTDYEQYF.

The chain recombines TRBV7-2 with TRBJ2-2; D gene uncertain. Trimming cost V 1 base and J 10 bases, with 13 bases left between them. This CDR3 contains 14 residues. Germline CDR1 reads SGHTA; CDR2 reads FQGNSA. The CDR3 DNA reads TGTGCCAGCAGCTTAGGCAGACCCTCCGTGGAGCTGTTTTTT. This codes for CASSLGRPSVELFF. The full variable domain, its missing parts supplied by reference TRBV7-2 and TRBJ2-2, is GAGVSQSPSNKVTEKGKDVELRCDPISGHTALYWYRQSLGQGLEFLIYFQGNSAPDKSGLPSDRFSAERTGGSVSTLTIQRTQQEDSAVYLCASSLGRPSVELFFGEGSRLTVL.

The chain is built from TRBV28 and TRBJ1-1, with D possibly matching TRBD1 (5 bases). The CDR3 sequence is 14 residues long. Trimming removed 7 bases from V and 1 base from J, with 13 bases in between. Germline lookup yields CDR1 MDHEN and CDR2 SYDVKM. The CDR3 region has the DNA TGTGCCAGCAAGAGGGGCATTGGGAACACTGAAGCTTTCTTT. Amino acids: CASKRGIGNTEAFF.

V gene TRBV5-1 combines with J gene TRBJ2-6, with TRBD1 matching over 7 bases. With V trimmed by 6 bases and J by 2 bases, 2 bases remained unmatched. The germline V gene has CDR1 SGHRS and CDR2 YFSETQ. The CDR3 has 14 residues. The CDR3 region is CASIGTAGANVLTF. In DNA, the CDR3 is TGCGCCAGCATCGGGACAGCTGGGGCCAACGTCCTGACTTTC.

The gene calls are TRBV25-1 and TRBJ1-1; D remains unclear. The CDR3 has 12 amino acids. Germline V gene lookup returns CDR1 MGHDK and CDR2 SYGVNS. Trimming stripped 4 bases from V and 3 bases from J, with 6 bases between. CDR3 sequence (DNA): TGTGCCAGCAGTGCCCGCCACACTGAAGCTTTCTTT. The encoded protein is CASSARHTEAFF.

This chain links TRBV5-3 with TRBJ2-7; 10 nucleotides match TRBD2. TRBV5-3 is sorted into the ORF group, with uncertain function. This CDR3 has 15 residues. V was clipped by 6 bases and J by 2 bases; unmatched bases: 8. The CDR3 spells CARIQPGLAPYEQYF. For the CDR3, the DNA is TGTGCCAGAATTCAACCGGGACTAGCGCCCTACGAGCAGTACTTC.

This rearrangement joins TRBV7-2 to TRBJ2-4; D not certain. There are 15 residues in the CDR3. Trimming removed 1 base at V and 6 bases at J, with 13 bases between. The V gene's germline CDR1 is SGHTA and CDR2 FQGNSA. This CDR3 is CASSLGPPLGNIQYF. The CDR3 bases are TGTGCCAGCAGCTTAGGACCCCCTTTGGGAAACATTCAGTACTTC.